The 11 T cell receptor beta chains listed next were all sequenced from one sample in a study of identical twins. TCRdb independently ran MiXCR on the 5' RACE reads; one entry per CDR3 protein. Here the sample spans around 690,000 distinct CDR3 sequences, less than 25% being singletons. The data also belong to a second study, concerning T cells expressing NK-cell markers.

Sequenced material: PBMCs. These receptors were taken from a woman between 18 and 30 years old in good health.

The chain couples TRBV4-3 to TRBJ2-3, with D tentatively TRBD1 (6 bases). The CDR3 is made up of 14 amino acids. The germline gives CDR1 LGHNA, CDR2 YSLEER. V was clipped by 0 bases and J by 6 bases, with 10 bases between them. The CDR3 bases are TGCGCCAGCAGCCAAGATCTTAGGGGGGATACGCAGTATTTT. It yields the protein CASSQDLRGDTQYF.

V usage is TRBV7-6 and J usage is TRBJ2-7; TRBD1 matches 11 bases. This CDR3 spans 15 amino acids. Germline V CDR1 and CDR2: SGHVS, FNYEAQ. The trim removed 5 bases at V and 2 bases at J, leaving 5 bases unmatched. CDR3 loop: CASSRTGGPTYEQYF. The CDR3 DNA sequence: TGTGCCAGCAGCCGGACAGGGGGCCCTACCTACGAGCAGTACTTC.

This clonotype showed up many times. The V and J genes are TRBV12-3 or TRBV12-4 and TRBJ2-3; D remains unclear. The ends were cut back, 2 bases at V and 0 bases at J, with 6 bases in the middle. The CDR3 runs to 14 residues. As DNA, the CDR3 is TGTGCCAGCAGTTTACCAGGTAGCACAGATACGCAGTATTTT. Translated: CASSLPGSTDTQYF.

This clonotype turned up a few times. The chain employs TRBV12-3 or TRBV12-4 and TRBJ2-2; no clear D gene. The CDR3 sequence is 13 residues long. Trimming shortened V by 8 bases and J by 4 bases, and 11 bases separated the two germline ends. DNA for the CDR3: TGTGCCAGCCGGACGGGCAGCACCGGGGAGCTGTTTTTT. This codes for CASRTGSTGELFF.

A few counts support this clonotype. This rearrangement joins TRBV6-1 to TRBJ2-7; D perhaps matches TRBD1 (6 bases). This CDR3 comprises 13 residues. Trimming stripped 6 bases from V and 3 bases from J, with 12 bases between. CDR1 and CDR2 from the germline V gene are MNHNS and SASEGT. In DNA form, the CDR3 reads TGTGCCAGCAGCCGGGGACACCTCTACGAGCAGTACTTC. The encoded protein is CASSRGHLYEQYF.

Comments on this clonotype: Sequence at one end of the junction differs from germline and may be a read error. This sequence joins TRBV15 and TRBJ2-1, with TRBD2 identical over 8 bases. The CDR3 loop spans 16 amino acids. Germline assignment: CDR1 LNHNV and CDR2 YYDKDF (reference sequence). CDR3 bases: TGTGCCACCAGCAGAGAGGCCGGGACTAGGGTAAATGGGCAGTTCTTC. Its protein is CATSREAGTRVNGQFF. Complete variable domain (other parts from reference TRBV15 and TRBJ2-1): DAMVIQNPRYQVTQFGKPVTLSCSQTLNHNVMYWYQQKSSQAPKLLFHYYDKDFNNEADTPDNFQSRRPNTSFCFLDIRSPGLGDTAMYLCATSREAGTRVNGQFFGPGTRLTVL.

The gene calls are TRBV5-1 and TRBJ1-2, with D perhaps TRBD1 (5 bases). V lost 0 bases and J lost 6, with 18 bases in between. CDR1 and CDR2 from the germline V gene are SGHRS and YFSETQ. The CDR3 runs to 16 residues. The CDR3 loop reads CASSLAGPSGRNGYTF. The CDR3 DNA follows: TGCGCCAGCAGCTTGGCGGGGCCATCCGGGAGAAATGGCTACACCTTC.

This clonotype has a handful of counts. The J gene is TRBJ2-7, the V gene TRBV28, with 10 nucleotides matching TRBD2. The germline V gene encodes CDR1 MDHEN and CDR2 SYDVKM. V dropped 3 bases and J dropped 2; count of bases not matched to a gene: 4. This CDR3 region has 15 residues. The CDR3 is CASSLTAGGPYEQYF. CDR3 nucleotides: TGTGCCAGCAGTTTGACAGCGGGAGGGCCCTACGAGCAGTACTTC.

Comments on this clonotype: A read error is possible here, since a much larger clone lies one base away. The CDR3 loop is CSAGGQGTSGRIEQYF. The DNA of the CDR3 is TGCAGTGCTGGGGGCCAGGGGACTAGCGGGAGAATCGAGCAGTACTTC. This chain joins TRBV20-1 and TRBJ2-7, with 14 bases matching TRBD2. From germline, CDR1 is DFQATT and CDR2 SNEGSKA (reference sequence). The CDR3 length is 16 residues. V lost 5 bases and J lost 6; bases outside the gene matches: 12.

The sample holds a few counts of this clonotype. The gene calls are TRBV20-1 and TRBJ2-5, with D possibly matching TRBD1 (5 bases). This CDR3 spans 14 amino acids. Trimming cost V 2 bases and J 4 bases, with 14 bases left between them. The germline CDR1 and CDR2 sequences are DFQATT and SNEGSKA (reference sequence). The CDR3 protein is CSARLGSRGETQYF. DNA for the CDR3: TGCAGTGCTAGACTCGGAAGTAGGGGAGAGACCCAGTACTTC.

This clonotype has a handful of counts. This chain links TRBV3-1 with TRBJ2-3; TRBD2 matches 9 bases. Germline loops: CDR1 LGHDT, CDR2 YNNKEL (reference sequence). The CDR3 length is 15 residues. With V trimmed by 7 bases and J by 4 bases, 9 bases remained unmatched. The CDR3 loop is CASNPSGDRPDTQYF. DNA for the CDR3: TGTGCCAGCAACCCTAGCGGGGACCGTCCAGATACGCAGTATTTT.